This T cell receptor (beta chain) appears in the sequencing data of a study of identical twins. Germline trimming cut 5 bases from V and 2 bases from J; bases unmatched to any gene: 13. Germline V gives CDR1 DFQATT, CDR2 SNEGSKA (reference sequence). The length of the CDR3 is 16 residues. This clonotype was recorded a few times. Its antigen is not identified. TCRdb itself ran the 5' RACE reads through MiXCR, one entry per CDR3 protein. The data contain 300,000 to 400,000 distinct CDR3 sequences, 12% of them singletons. Findings and limits, study-wide: Twin-shared out-of-frame alpha sequences showed excess low generation probability. Zero-insertion findings could be partly confounded by invariant cells (MAIT and iNKT cells).

This same sample was also taken into another study, of yellow fever vaccine responses in identical twins.

This chain uses TRBV20-1 with TRBJ2-5, with TRBD2 matching 8 bases. The sample comprised CD8+ T cells sorted from blood. The receptor was derived from a woman between 18 and 29 years old in good health. DNA for the CDR3: TGCAGTGCTGCCCTCATACGCAGCGGGAGTCAAGAGACCCAGTACTTC. Amino acids: CSAALIRSGSQETQYF.